The sequence of this T cell receptor beta chain was determined in a study of CD8 T cells in seronegative destructive rheumatoid arthritis (dated by TCRdb to the early 2020s). A note on the overall study: Most of the eight CND-RA patients were receiving biological drugs at sampling. The study compared peripheral CD8+ TCRbeta repertoires from patients with CCP-negative destructive rheumatoid arthritis (CND-RA) against repertoires from newly diagnosed seropositive RA, seronegative RA and healthy controls. Rather than undergoing new sequencing, the seropositive RA, seronegative RA and healthy control comparison cohorts were drawn from an earlier published TCRbeta dataset. Study-level results and caveats: Because no diagnostic samples were available, the TCR repertoire differences may partly reflect poor disease control over the years rather than being present at onset. Across the roughly 120,000 clonotypes tested, no public clonotype enrichment remained significant after Benjamini-Hochberg correction. The small size of the CND-RA cohort was acknowledged as a study limitation. A distinct set of enriched public clonotypes appeared to be present in CND-RA patients, and the authors interpreted this finding as support for a separate disease subset. Once age was adjusted for, the CD8+ TCRbeta repertoires of CND-RA patients appeared less diverse and more clonal than the repertoires of other RA subtypes. More CMV-reactive and fewer influenza A-reactive CD8+ TCRbeta sequences were observed in CND-RA repertoires than in controls and other RA subtypes.

The CDR3 sequence holds 14 residues, the cysteine and phenylalanine included. Of the read, only the CDR3 DNA is kept; its 42 bases are in frame from base 1. The CND-RA patients tested negative on the clinical CCP2 antibody test, and joint destruction in these patients kept progressing despite active therapy. All CND-RA patients were characterized by typical joint destruction in wrists and ankles and by failure of conventional anti-rheumatic therapy. CND-RA patients were sampled after long disease histories, spanning decades in several cases, rather than at diagnosis. Roughly 50 millilitres of EDTA-anticoagulated peripheral blood were drawn from each patient. Peripheral blood mononuclear cells were isolated by Ficoll-Paque PLUS density gradient separation. Using AutoMACS magnetic bead positive selection, CD8+ cells were isolated from either fresh or cryopreserved PBMCs, and flow cytometry was used to check purity. Nucleospin Tissue or Tissue XS kits were used to extract genomic DNA, which was then quantified on a Qubit 2.0 fluorometer.

As regards this clone: The clone's antigen remains unknown. No much larger clonotype is one base removed from it; base qualities were not supplied.

TCRbeta sequencing used genomic DNA from CD8+ cells, following the manufacturer's instructions. The immunoSEQ assay was used for TCRbeta sequencing, which was carried out at a genomics technology centre in Finland. Under the source paper's analysis protocol: Clonotype tables produced by the immunoSEQ preprocessing pipeline were converted into VDJtools format, and non-productive clonotypes were filtered out. Samples with fewer than 10,000 reads were excluded, the remaining samples were subsampled to 10,000 reads, and most of the eight CND-RA samples met this threshold. Shannon-Wiener, Simpson and clonality indices were calculated with the VDJtools CalcDiversityStats function on data subsampled to 10,000 reads. To infer antigen specificity, non-singleton TCRbeta clonotypes were hard-matched against VDJdb, meaning no mismatches were allowed. CDR3 sequences that differed by a single amino acid (Hamming distance 1) were grouped into clusters that potentially share antigen targets. Group enrichment of public clonotypes was tested with one-sided Fisher's exact tests after groups were resampled to six samples, with the procedure repeated ten times. TCRdb limited this immuneACCESS table to in-frame rearrangements with V and J called. A share of clones is missing; checked studies link under half to unresolved V genes, and the rest is unexplained. Clonal size and the V and J genes are those of that table, whereas D and trimming came from the DNA. The sample records 10,000 to 15,000 clones, less than 90% of which are singletons. The ten biggest clones cover about a quarter of the sample.

What was sequenced was CD8+ T cells from blood. Recombination joined TRBV21-1 with TRBJ1-2; TRBD1 is the table's D call, not checked against the DNA. TRBV21-1 is a pseudogene locus. This clonotype was sampled from a woman aged 30 to 49 with seronegative destructive rheumatoid arthritis. The CDR3 protein: CASTPRRGRFSYTF. The DNA reads as follows: TGTGCCAGCACCCCTCGCAGGGGGCGGTTTAGCTACACCTTC.